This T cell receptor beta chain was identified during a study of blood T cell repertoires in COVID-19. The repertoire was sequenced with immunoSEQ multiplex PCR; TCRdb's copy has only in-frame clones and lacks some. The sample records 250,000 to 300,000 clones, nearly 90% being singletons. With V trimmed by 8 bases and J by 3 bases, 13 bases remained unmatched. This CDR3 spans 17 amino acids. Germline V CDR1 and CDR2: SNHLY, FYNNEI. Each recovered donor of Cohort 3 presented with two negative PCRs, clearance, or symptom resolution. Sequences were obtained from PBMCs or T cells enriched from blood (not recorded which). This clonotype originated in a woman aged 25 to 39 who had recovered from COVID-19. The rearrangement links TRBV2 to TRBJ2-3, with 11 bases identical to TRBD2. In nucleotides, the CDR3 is TGTGCCAGCCGGCAACTAGCGGGAGTAAGGACTACAGATACGCAGTATTTT. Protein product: CASRQLAGVRTTDTQYF.